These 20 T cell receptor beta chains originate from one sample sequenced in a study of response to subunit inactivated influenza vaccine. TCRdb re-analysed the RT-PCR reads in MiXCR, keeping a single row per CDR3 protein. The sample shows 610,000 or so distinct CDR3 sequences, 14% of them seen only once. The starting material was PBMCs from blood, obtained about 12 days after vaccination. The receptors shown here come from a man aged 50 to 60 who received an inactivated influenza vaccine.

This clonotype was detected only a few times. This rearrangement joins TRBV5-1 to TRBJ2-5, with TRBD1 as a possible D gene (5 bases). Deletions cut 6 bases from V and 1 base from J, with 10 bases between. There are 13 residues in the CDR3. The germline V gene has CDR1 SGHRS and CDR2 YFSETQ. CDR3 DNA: TGCGCCAGCACCCCTGGGGCCCAAGAGACCCAGTACTTC. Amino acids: CASTPGAQETQYF.

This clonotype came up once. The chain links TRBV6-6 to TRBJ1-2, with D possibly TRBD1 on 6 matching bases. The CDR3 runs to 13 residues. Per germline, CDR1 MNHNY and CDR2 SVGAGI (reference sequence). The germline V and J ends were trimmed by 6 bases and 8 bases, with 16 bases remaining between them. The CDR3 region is CASRQTTGFGYTF. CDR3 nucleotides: TGTGCCAGCAGGCAAACTACAGGGTTCGGCTACACCTTC.

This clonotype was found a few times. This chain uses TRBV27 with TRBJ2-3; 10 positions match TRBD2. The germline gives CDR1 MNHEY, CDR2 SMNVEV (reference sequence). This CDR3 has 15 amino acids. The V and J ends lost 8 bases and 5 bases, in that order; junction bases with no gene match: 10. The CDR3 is CASSVSGRAGDTQYF. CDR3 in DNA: TGTGCCAGCTCGGTCAGCGGGAGGGCTGGAGATACGCAGTATTTT.

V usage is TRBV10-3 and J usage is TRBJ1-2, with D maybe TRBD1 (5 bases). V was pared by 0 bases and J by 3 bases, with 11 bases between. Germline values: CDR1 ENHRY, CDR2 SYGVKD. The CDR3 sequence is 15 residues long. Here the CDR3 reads CAISESEGTDYGYTF. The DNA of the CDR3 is TGTGCCATCAGTGAGTCGGAGGGGACGGACTATGGCTACACCTTC.

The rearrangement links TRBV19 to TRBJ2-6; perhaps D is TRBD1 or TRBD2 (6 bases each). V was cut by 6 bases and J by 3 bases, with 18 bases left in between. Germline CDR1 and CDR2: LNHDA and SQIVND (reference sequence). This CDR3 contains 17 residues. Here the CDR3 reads CASSARGGLGGANVLTF. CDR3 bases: TGTGCCAGTAGCGCCCGAGGGGGGTTAGGTGGGGCCAACGTCCTGACTTTC.

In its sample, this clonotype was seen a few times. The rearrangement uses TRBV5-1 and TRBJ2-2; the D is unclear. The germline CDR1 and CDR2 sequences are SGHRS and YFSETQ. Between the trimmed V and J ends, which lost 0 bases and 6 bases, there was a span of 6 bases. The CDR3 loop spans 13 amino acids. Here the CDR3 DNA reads TGCGCCAGCAGCTTGGCCGAGTCCGGGGAGCTGTTTTTT. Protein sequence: CASSLAESGELFF.

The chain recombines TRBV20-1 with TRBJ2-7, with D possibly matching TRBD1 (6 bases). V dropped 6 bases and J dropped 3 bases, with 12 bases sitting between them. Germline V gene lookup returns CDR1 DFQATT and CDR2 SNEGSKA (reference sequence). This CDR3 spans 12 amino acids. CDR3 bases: TGCAGTGCAACCTCAGGGGTCTACGAGCAGTACTTC. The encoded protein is CSATSGVYEQYF.

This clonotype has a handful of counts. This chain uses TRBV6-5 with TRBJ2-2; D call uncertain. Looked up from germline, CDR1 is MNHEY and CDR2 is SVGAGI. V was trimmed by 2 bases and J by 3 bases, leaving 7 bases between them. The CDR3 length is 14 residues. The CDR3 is CASSYTPYTGELFF. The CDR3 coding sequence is TGTGCCAGCAGTTACACTCCGTACACCGGGGAGCTGTTTTTT.

CDR3 in DNA: TGCGCCAGCAGCTTTACAGGTGCATCCACAGATACGCAGTATTTT. Translation: CASSFTGASTDTQYF. The chain carries TRBV5-1 and TRBJ2-3, with TRBD1 as a possible D gene (5 bases). Germline V gene lookup returns CDR1 SGHRS and CDR2 YFSETQ. Trimming took off 2 bases at V and 2 bases at J, with 12 bases between the two ends. The CDR3 runs to 15 residues.

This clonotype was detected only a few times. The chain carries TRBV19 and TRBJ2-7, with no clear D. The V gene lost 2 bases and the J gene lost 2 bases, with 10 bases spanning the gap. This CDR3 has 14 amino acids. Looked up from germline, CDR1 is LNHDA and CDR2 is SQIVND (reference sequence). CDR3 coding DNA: TGTGCCAGTAGTATAACCCCCGAAACCTACGAGCAGTACTTC. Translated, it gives CASSITPETYEQYF.

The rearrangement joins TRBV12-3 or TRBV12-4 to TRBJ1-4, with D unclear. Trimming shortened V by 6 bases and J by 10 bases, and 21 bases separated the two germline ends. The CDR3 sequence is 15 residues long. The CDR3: CASSHITAGLGKLFF. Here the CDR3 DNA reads TGTGCCAGCAGCCACATCACAGCAGGACTGGGAAAACTGTTTTTT.

CDR3 sequence: CASSWTSAEDTQYF. The CDR3 nucleotides read TGCGCCAGCAGTTGGACTAGCGCTGAAGATACGCAGTATTTT. The rearrangement uses TRBV5-1 and TRBJ2-3; TRBD2 agrees at 9 bases. The V gene end was trimmed by 5 bases and the J gene end by 5 bases; junction bases not matched to a gene: 6. The germline V gene has CDR1 SGHRS and CDR2 YFSETQ. The CDR3 contains 14 residues.

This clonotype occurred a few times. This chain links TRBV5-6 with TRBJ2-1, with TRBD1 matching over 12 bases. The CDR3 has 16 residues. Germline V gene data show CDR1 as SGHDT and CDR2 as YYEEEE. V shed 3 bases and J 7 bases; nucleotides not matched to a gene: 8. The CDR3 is CASSSGTGGMGNEQFF. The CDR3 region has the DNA TGTGCCAGCAGCTCCGGGACAGGGGGCATGGGTAATGAGCAGTTCTTC.

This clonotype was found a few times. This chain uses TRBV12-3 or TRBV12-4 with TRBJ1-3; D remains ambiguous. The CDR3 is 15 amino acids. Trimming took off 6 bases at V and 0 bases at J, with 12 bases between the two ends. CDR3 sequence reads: CASRAGSSSGNTIYF. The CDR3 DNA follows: TGTGCCAGCAGAGCCGGGTCCAGCTCTGGAAACACCATATATTTT.

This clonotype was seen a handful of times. The CDR3 DNA sequence: TGTGCCAGCAGTCGTGACAGGGGGCTAACTGAAGCTTTCTTT. Translation: CASSRDRGLTEAFF. The genes are TRBV12-3 or TRBV12-4 and TRBJ1-1, with 10 bases identical to TRBD1. V lost 5 bases to trimming and J lost 5 bases; unmatched junction nucleotides: 5. The CDR3 contains 14 residues.

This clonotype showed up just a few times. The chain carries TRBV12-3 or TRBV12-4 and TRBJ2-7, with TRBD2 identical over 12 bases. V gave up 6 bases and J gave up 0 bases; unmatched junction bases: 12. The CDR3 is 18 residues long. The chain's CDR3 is CASRGTSGYRPYSYEQYF. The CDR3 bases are TGTGCCAGCAGAGGGACTAGCGGGTATAGGCCCTACTCCTACGAGCAGTACTTC.

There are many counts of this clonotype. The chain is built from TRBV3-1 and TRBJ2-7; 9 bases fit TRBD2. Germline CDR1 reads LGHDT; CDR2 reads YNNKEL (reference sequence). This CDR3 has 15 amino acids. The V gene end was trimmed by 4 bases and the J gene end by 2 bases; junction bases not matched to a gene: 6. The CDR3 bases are TGTGCCAGCAGCCCGCTAGGCGGGAGGGCCTACGAGCAGTACTTC. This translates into CASSPLGGRAYEQYF.

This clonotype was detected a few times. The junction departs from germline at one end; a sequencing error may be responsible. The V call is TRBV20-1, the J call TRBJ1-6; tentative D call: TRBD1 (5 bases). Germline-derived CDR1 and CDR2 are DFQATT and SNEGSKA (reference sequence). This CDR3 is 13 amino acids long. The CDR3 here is CSATDTGYSPLHF. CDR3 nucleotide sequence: TGCAGCGCTACTGACACAGGATATTCACCCCTCCACTTT.

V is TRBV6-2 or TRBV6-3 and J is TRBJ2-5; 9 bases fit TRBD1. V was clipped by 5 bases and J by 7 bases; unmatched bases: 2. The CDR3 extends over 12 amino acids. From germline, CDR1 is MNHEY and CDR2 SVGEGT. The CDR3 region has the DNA TGTGCCAGCAGTAGACAGGGGGGGACCCAGTACTTC. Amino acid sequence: CASSRQGGTQYF.

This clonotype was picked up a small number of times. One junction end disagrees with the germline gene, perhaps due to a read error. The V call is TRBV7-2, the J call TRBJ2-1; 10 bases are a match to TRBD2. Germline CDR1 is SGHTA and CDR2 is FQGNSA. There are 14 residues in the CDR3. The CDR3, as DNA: TGTGCCAGCAGCTCCCAGGGCGGGACTAGCGCGTCAATCTTC. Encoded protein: CASSSQGGTSASIF.